This is a list of T cell receptor beta chains from one sample in a study of T-cell memory formation after mild COVID-19. Each CDR3 protein is one row after TCRdb ran MiXCR on the 5' RACE reads. The table records under 450,000 distinct CDR3 sequences, roughly an eighth of them present only once. The sample consisted of PBMCs or a T cell subset sorted from them (not recorded which). The receptors shown here come from a young man who had mild COVID-19 (a few samples of this study predate the infection). Cell type and time point are not known. CDR3s include the opening cysteine and the closing phenylalanine or tryptophan. A D gene is named only where the DNA matches it firmly. Size is stated for part of the rows, as once, few or many counts, or as a class when the clone is expanded.

j_call clone_size d_call v_call cdr3_nt cdr3_aa
TRBJ1-2 many TRBD1 TRBV6-1 TGTGCCAGCAGTGAAACGACAGGGGGGACCGGCTACACCTTC CASSETTGGTGYTF
TRBJ2-3 - - TRBV19 TGTGCCAGTAGTATAGTGGCGGGGGCGAGAACAGATACGCAGTATTTT CASSIVAGARTDTQYF
TRBJ2-1 - - TRBV7-8 TGTGCCAGCAGCCAAAGACGGCAGAACAATGAGCAGTTCTTC CASSQRRQNNEQFF
TRBJ2-2 many TRBD2 TRBV5-5 TGTGCCAGCAGCTTGGAACAGCGGGAGATCACCGGGGAGCTGTTTTTT CASSLEQREITGELFF
TRBJ2-1 few TRBD2 TRBV24-1 TGTGCCACCAGTGTCAACGGGGGGGGTGAGCAGTTCTTC CATSVNGGGEQFF
TRBJ2-5 - - TRBV4-2 TGTGCCAGCAGCCAAAGAGTGGACAAGGTTATAGGAACCCAGTACTTC CASSQRVDKVIGTQYF
TRBJ1-2 few - TRBV4-2 TGTGCCAGCAGCCAAGAGGGGGGGGAATATGGCTACACCTTC CASSQEGGEYGYTF
TRBJ2-1 few - TRBV29-1 TGCAGCGTTGACTATCGGGACGCCGGCTCCTACAATGAGCAGTTCTTC CSVDYRDAGSYNEQFF
TRBJ1-1 - - TRBV7-9 TGTGCCAGCAGCTTCATCGGGGGGCGGGACGCTTTCTTT CASSFIGGRDAFF
TRBJ2-5 - TRBD2 TRBV7-9 TGTGCCAGCAGCCCCCGTCGACTAGCGGGGGAGACCCAGTACTTC CASSPRRLAGETQYF
TRBJ1-2 - - TRBV6-5 TGTGCCAGCAGTTACTCAGCGGCGAAACTCTATGGCTACACCTTC CASSYSAAKLYGYTF
TRBJ2-2 once - TRBV12-3/TRBV12-4 TGTGCCAGCAGTACAAGGACAAAGAACACCGGGGAGCTGTTTTTT CASSTRTKNTGELFF
TRBJ2-7 few - TRBV20-1 TGCAGTGCTCAGAAACCGGGACGGCAAGGGCAGTACTTC CSAQKPGRQGQYF
TRBJ2-2 few - TRBV12-3/TRBV12-4 TGTGCCAGCAGTTTGATGGGCCGGGAGCTGTTTTTT CASSLMGRELFF
TRBJ1-5 many - TRBV4-1 TGCGCCAGCAGCCAAGATGGGCACGGTGTATTCGGTGGGCCCCAGCATTTT CASSQDGHGVFGGPQHF
TRBJ1-1 - - TRBV4-1 TGCGCCAGCAGCCGGACCGATTCAGGGAAGGGCGGCACTGAAGCTTTCTTT CASSRTDSGKGGTEAFF
TRBJ1-6 - - TRBV27 TGTGCCAGCAGCCATGGCTTCATTGGTTCAGGTCGCAATTCACCCCTCCACTTT CASSHGFIGSGRNSPLHF
TRBJ2-3 many - TRBV5-1 TGCGCCAGCAGCCCAGCATGGGGCACAGATACGCAGTATTTT CASSPAWGTDTQYF
TRBJ2-5 few - TRBV11-2 TGTGCCAGCAGCTCCCGGACAGACACCCTTAAAGAGACCCAGTACTTC CASSSRTDTLKETQYF
TRBJ2-1 many TRBD1 TRBV7-6 TGTGCCAGCAGCTTAGCTGGACAGGGGGTTGGTGAGCAGTTCTTC CASSLAGQGVGEQFF
TRBJ2-2 - TRBD1 TRBV4-1 TGCGCCAGCAGCCAAGCCCCCGGACAGGGAAGTACCGGGGAGCTGTTTTTT CASSQAPGQGSTGELFF
TRBJ1-2 few - TRBV6-5 TGTGCCAGCAACCACTTGGGGGGCTACACCTTC CASNHLGGYTF
TRBJ1-1 - - TRBV24-1 TGTGCCACCAGTGATAATGGGGCTGGGGTGCCTGAAGCTTTCTTT CATSDNGAGVPEAFF
TRBJ1-3 - - TRBV25-1 TGTGCCAGCAGTGAGAGCGACAGGTACTCTGGAAACACCATATATTTT CASSESDRYSGNTIYF
TRBJ2-5 - - TRBV3-1 TGTGCCAGCAGCCCAACAGGGAATTGGCGAGAGACCCAGTACTTC CASSPTGNWRETQYF
TRBJ1-1 - - TRBV5-1 TGCGCCAGCAGCTTGGTCCCACCCAACGGAGGGAGCACTGAAGCTTTCTTT CASSLVPPNGGSTEAFF
TRBJ2-1 few TRBD1 TRBV7-3 TGTGCCAGCAGCTTAGTTCCGGGACAGGGCTACTACAATGAGCAGTTCTTC CASSLVPGQGYYNEQFF
TRBJ2-1 - - TRBV29-1 TGCAGCGTCCCGACCCGGGACACCTACAATGAGCAGTTCTTC CSVPTRDTYNEQFF
TRBJ2-1 few - TRBV7-3 TGTGCCAGCAGTTCAGGGTCGGCTAGCACCAACAATGAGCAGTTCTTC CASSSGSASTNNEQFF
TRBJ2-7 - - TRBV10-3 TGTGCCATCAGGCGGACAGCCGACTCCTACGAGCAGTACTTC CAIRRTADSYEQYF
TRBJ2-7 - - TRBV5-5 TGTGCCAGCAGCCAAACCAGGGTTTCCTACGAGCAGTACTTC CASSQTRVSYEQYF
TRBJ1-5 - TRBD1 TRBV12-3/TRBV12-4 TGTGCCAGCAGTTTTTCGGGACAGGGAGGTCAGCCCCAGCATTTT CASSFSGQGGQPQHF
TRBJ1-2 - - TRBV7-9 TGTGCCAGCAGCTTTAATGGCCCTAGGGGCTACACCTTC CASSFNGPRGYTF
TRBJ1-2 - TRBD1 TRBV4-3 TGCGCCAGCAGCCAAGAGCGACAGGGCCGAGAAGGCTACACCTTC CASSQERQGREGYTF
TRBJ2-7 - - TRBV6-2/TRBV6-3 TGTGCCAGCAGTAAGGTCCAGGGGGGACTCTCCTACGAGCAGTACTTC CASSKVQGGLSYEQYF
TRBJ2-3 many TRBD1 TRBV5-6 TGTGCCAGCAGCCTCAGGACAGGGAGCACAGATACGCAGTATTTT CASSLRTGSTDTQYF
TRBJ2-3 - TRBD2 TRBV5-1 TGCGCCAGCAGCGCGGGAGGGTGGGACCCATTAGATACGCAGTATTTT CASSAGGWDPLDTQYF
TRBJ2-7 many TRBD2 TRBV9 TGTGCCAGCAGCTTAGAGCGGGGAGCCACCTACGAGCAGTACTTC CASSLERGATYEQYF
TRBJ2-1 many TRBD1 TRBV11-2 TGTGCCAGCAGCCACGGGACAGGGGGACGCCTCTCCTACAATGAGCAGTTCTTC CASSHGTGGRLSYNEQFF